Sequencing of this T cell receptor (beta chain) was carried out in a study of lymphopenia after photon versus proton radiotherapy. The study, taken as a whole, reports: In patients who died, overall survival fell as post-nadir TCR diversity dropped more. Photon-treated patients lost naive T cells and TCR diversity; proton-treated stayed stable. After the lymphocyte nadir, photon-treated repertoires showed oligoclonal expansion, especially of CD8+ Temra cells.

Profiling relied on immunoSEQ multiplex PCR, and the TCRdb table lists in-frame clones only, not all of them. This table has 55,000 to 70,000 clones, roughly 93% appearing once. A remark on this clone: The antigen is undetermined.

This CDR3 comprises 16 residues. Per the germline V gene, CDR1 is LNHDA and CDR2 is SQIVND (reference sequence). Trimming shortened V by 5 bases and J by 1 base, and 18 bases separated the two germline ends. Sequences were derived from peripheral blood, sampled from a patient treated with photon-based radiotherapy. The sequence derives from a woman in her 70s with pancreatic cancer. The V gene is TRBV19, the J gene TRBJ2-7; perhaps TRBD1 as D (6 bases). The CDR3 DNA sequence: TGTGCCAGTAGTGTGGCCGGGACACGGCTTTCCTACGAGCAGTACTTC. Encoded protein: CASSVAGTRLSYEQYF.